Listed below are T cell receptor beta chains from one sample, sequenced in a study of blood T cell repertoires in COVID-19. Here immunoSEQ multiplex PCR was the method, and the copy in TCRdb shows in-frame clones only, minus some. The repertoire holds roughly 250,000 clones, approximately 79% seen once, with 4.9% in the top ten. Sequencing used peripheral blood. The source of these receptors is an elderly woman with active or convalescent COVID-19. Both conserved end residues are part of each CDR3. The D gene is left open where the match is weak. For some rows the clone size is stated as once, few or many, or as a class when expanded; others skip it.

J gene,V gene,D gene,clone size,CDR3 protein,CDR3 DNA
TRBJ1-3,TRBV5-1,NA,NA,CASSLRPTEVSGNTIYF,TGCGCCAGCAGCTTGCGTCCGACAGAAGTCTCTGGAAACACCATATATTTT
TRBJ1-6,TRBV28,NA,NA,CASSFGISPLHF,TGTGCCAGCAGTTTCGGGATTTCACCCCTCCACTTT
TRBJ2-3,TRBV5-8,NA,NA,CASSIYRTVGDTQYF,TGTGCCAGCAGCATATACAGGACGGTTGGGGATACGCAGTATTTT
TRBJ2-7,TRBV19,TRBD2,NA,CASSIRSGGSYEQYF,TGTGCCAGTAGTATAAGGAGCGGGGGGTCCTACGAGCAGTACTTC
TRBJ2-2,TRBV29-1,TRBD1,few,CSGQGARGTGELFF,TGCAGCGGGCAGGGGGCGCGAGGCACCGGGGAGCTGTTTTTT
TRBJ1-1,TRBV7-9,TRBD1,NA,CASSGGLGQGDTEAFF,TGTGCCAGCAGCGGAGGATTGGGACAGGGAGACACTGAAGCTTTCTTT
TRBJ1-5,TRBV19,TRBD1,NA,CTRPPGAGGNVVSAQPQHF,TGTACCAGACCCCCTGGGGCAGGGGGGAACGTAGTGTCGGCTCAGCCCCAGCATTTT
TRBJ1-4,TRBV5-1,NA,few,CASSLAGVGEKLFF,TGCGCCAGCAGCTTGGCAGGGGTGGGTGAAAAACTGTTTTTT
TRBJ2-5,TRBV5-1,NA,NA,CASSTGRTQETQYF,TGCGCCAGCAGTACGGGCAGGACTCAAGAGACCCAGTACTTC
TRBJ1-3,TRBV5-1,TRBD1,once,CASSGGQGEDTIYF,TGCGCCAGCAGCGGGGGACAGGGGGAGGACACCATATATTTT
TRBJ1-3,TRBV30,NA,NA,CAWSLSGNTIYF,TGTGCCTGGAGCCTGAGTGGAAACACCATATATTTT
TRBJ1-4,TRBV29-1,TRBD1,NA,CSVSGGQGRATNEKLFF,TGCAGCGTTTCGGGGGGACAGGGGAGGGCAACTAATGAAAAACTGTTTTTT
TRBJ1-2,TRBV9,NA,NA,CASSVVETGSYGYTF,TGTGCCAGCAGCGTAGTTGAGACGGGGAGTTATGGCTACACCTTC
TRBJ2-7,TRBV10-3,NA,NA,CAIKAGIDEQYF,TGTGCCATCAAGGCAGGGATCGACGAGCAGTACTTC
TRBJ1-4,TRBV7-9,TRBD1,NA,CASSLGQGNEKLFF,TGTGCCAGCAGCTTGGGACAGGGTAATGAAAAACTGTTTTTT
TRBJ1-2,TRBV9,TRBD1,NA,CASSLTGGYGYTF,TGTGCCAGCAGCCTAACAGGGGGCTATGGCTACACCTTC
TRBJ2-3,TRBV10-1,NA,NA,CASSPRGTDTQYF,TGCGCCAGCAGTCCCAGGGGCACAGATACGCAGTATTTT
TRBJ2-3,TRBV19,TRBD2,NA,CASRLAGGVTDTQYF,TGTGCCAGTAGACTAGCGGGGGGGGTCACAGATACGCAGTATTTT
TRBJ2-7,TRBV5-5,NA,NA,CASSPRQVMGEQYF,TGTGCCAGCAGCCCCCGACAGGTAATGGGAGAGCAGTACTTC
TRBJ2-3,TRBV19,TRBD1,NA,CASSTRGGQDTQYF,TGTGCCAGTAGTACGCGAGGGGGCCAAGATACGCAGTATTTT
TRBJ1-2,TRBV5-1,NA,few,CASSLGQPASGYTF,TGCGCCAGCAGCTTGGGACAGCCAGCGAGCGGCTACACCTTC
TRBJ2-7,TRBV18,NA,NA,CASSPGGAGEQYF,TGTGCCAGCTCACCGGGTGGGGCTGGGGAGCAGTACTTC
TRBJ1-4,TRBV5-1,TRBD1,NA,CASSSGQGGEKLFF,TGCGCCAGCAGCAGTGGACAGGGTGGGGAAAAACTGTTTTTT
TRBJ2-7,TRBV18,TRBD2,NA,CASSPSGTSGRATYF,TGTGCCAGCTCACCCTCCGGGACTAGCGGGAGGGCCACGTACTTC
TRBJ2-7,TRBV6-6,NA,NA,CASSNPSSYEQYF,TGTGCCAGCAGTAATCCGAGCTCCTACGAGCAGTACTTC
TRBJ2-7,TRBV18,TRBD1,NA,CASSPPGQSEQYF,TGTGCCAGCTCACCGCCGGGACAGAGTGAGCAGTACTTC
TRBJ2-2,TRBV12-5,TRBD2,NA,CASGRRGGAGTGELFF,TGTGCTAGTGGTCGACGCGGGGGGGCCGGCACCGGGGAGCTGTTTTTT
TRBJ2-3,TRBV25-1,TRBD2,NA,CASSDWGNGRASDTQYF,TGTGCCAGCAGTGATTGGGGGAACGGGAGGGCCTCAGATACGCAGTATTTT
TRBJ2-7,TRBV20-1,NA,NA,CSASRQGGSEQYF,TGCAGTGCTAGTCGCCAGGGAGGCAGCGAGCAGTACTTC
TRBJ1-1,TRBV6-6,NA,NA,CASSYAGENTEAFF,TGTGCCAGCAGTTACGCGGGGGAAAACACTGAAGCTTTCTTT
TRBJ1-4,TRBV27,TRBD1,NA,CASSPRGGQDEIANEKLFF,TGTGCCAGCAGTCCCCGGGGCGGACAGGACGAGATTGCTAATGAAAAACTGTTTTTT
TRBJ1-1,TRBV2,NA,NA,CASSASGVRAFF,TGTGCCAGCAGTGCCTCAGGTGTAAGAGCTTTCTTT